The 14 T cell receptor beta chains below were found in one sample sequenced in a study of CD4 T cells in relation to SARS-CoV-2 and coronaviruses. The unexposed donors gave CD4+ T cells in about 2011-2018, prior to COVID-19. TCRdb's table, derived via immunoSEQ multiplex PCR, lists solely in-frame clones and lacks some. The data hold more than 50,000 clones, with 86% observed a single time. Sequencing input: memory CD4+ T cells from PBMCs. These receptors originate from a human donor in good health.

V gene TRBV18 combines with J gene TRBJ2-5, with 9 bases matching TRBD2. The V gene end was trimmed by 6 bases and the J gene end by 4 bases; junction bases not matched to a gene: 15. CDR1 KGHSH and CDR2 LQKENI come from the germline V gene. The CDR3 is 17 residues long. In DNA, the CDR3 is TGTGCCAGCTCTCCCGGTGATAGCGGGAGATTTTCAGAGACCCAGTACTTC. Translating it yields CASSPGDSGRFSETQYF.

V gene TRBV18 combines with J gene TRBJ2-7, with TRBD1 identical over 9 bases. CDR1 is KGHSH, CDR2 LQKENI, per germline. With 3 bases clipped from V and 1 base from J, the junction kept 7 bases outside the gene matches. This CDR3 has 16 residues. For the CDR3, the DNA is TGTGCCAGCTCACCCAACTTGGGACAGGGTTCCTACGAGCAGTACTTC. It specifies CASSPNLGQGSYEQYF. The full variable domain, with the rest looked up from reference TRBV18 and TRBJ2-7, is NAGVMQNPRHLVRRRGQEARLRCSPMKGHSHVYWYRQLPEEGLKFMVYLQKENIIDESGMPKERFSAEFPKEGPSILRIQQVVRGDSAAYFCASSPNLGQGSYEQYFGPGTRLTVT.

This chain connects TRBV10-1 to TRBJ2-3; a weak D match, TRBD2 (6 bases). Between the trimmed V and J ends, which lost 1 base and 1 base, there was a span of 12 bases. CDR3 length equals 16 residues. The germline V gene has CDR1 WNHNN and CDR2 SYGVQD (reference sequence). The CDR3 loop is CASSEYAGSGTDTQYF. DNA for the CDR3: TGCGCCAGCAGTGAGTATGCGGGAAGTGGCACAGATACGCAGTATTTT.

The chain carries TRBV5-4 and TRBJ1-4; 10 positions agree with TRBD1. The CDR3 totals 15 residues. V shed 5 bases, J shed 5 bases, and the junction held 6 bases outside the gene matches. Germline V CDR1 and CDR2: SGHNT, YYREEE (reference sequence). CDR3 in amino acids: CASSLPGQGNEKLFF. In nucleotides, the CDR3 is TGTGCCAGCAGTCTTCCGGGACAGGGGAATGAAAAACTGTTTTTT. Drawing the rest from reference TRBV5-4 and TRBJ1-4, the complete variable domain is ETGVTQSPTHLIKTRGQQVTLRCSSQSGHNTVSWYQQALGQGPQFIFQYYREEENGRGNFPPRFSGLQFPNYSSELNVNALELDDSALYLCASSLPGQGNEKLFFGSGTQLSVL.

This sequence joins TRBV10-1 and TRBJ2-3, with D tentatively TRBD2 (7 bases). Germline lookup yields CDR1 WNHNN and CDR2 SYGVQD (reference sequence). The length of the CDR3 is 16 residues. The V gene lost 3 bases and the J gene lost 6 bases, with 19 bases spanning the gap. CDR3 DNA: TGCGCCAGCAGTGATACGGCGGGGGCCCTAGGGGATACGCAGTATTTT. Protein product: CASSDTAGALGDTQYF.

The rearrangement links TRBV5-1 to TRBJ2-7; 7 positions agree with TRBD1. V gave up 0 bases and J gave up 0 bases; unmatched junction bases: 9. Germline loops: CDR1 SGHRS, CDR2 YFSETQ. CDR3 length: 17 amino acids. This CDR3 reads CASSLAQGPTLSYEQYF. The CDR3, as DNA: TGCGCCAGCAGCTTGGCACAGGGGCCCACTCTCTCCTACGAGCAGTACTTC. Complete variable domain (other parts from reference TRBV5-1 and TRBJ2-7): KAGVTQTPRYLIKTRGQQVTLSCSPISGHRSVSWYQQTPGQGLQFLFEYFSETQRNKGNFPGRFSGRQFSNSRSEMNVSTLELGDSALYLCASSLAQGPTLSYEQYFGPGTRLTVT.

This clone was seen once. The rearrangement joins TRBV5-1 to TRBJ2-7, with TRBD2 matching over 7 bases. There are 15 residues in the CDR3. Germline loops: CDR1 SGHRS, CDR2 YFSETQ. J lost 4 bases, V lost 1 base, and 8 bases had no gene match. The CDR3 DNA is TGCGCCAGCAGCTTGAATATGGGGGGGGTTTACGAGCAGTACTTC. Its protein product is CASSLNMGGVYEQYF.

The chain carries TRBV4-2 and TRBJ1-5; perhaps TRBD1 as D (6 bases). The V gene lost 4 bases and the J gene lost 4 bases, with 20 bases spanning the gap. Germline values: CDR1 LGHNA, CDR2 YNFKEQ. The CDR3 runs to 17 residues. CDR3 protein: CASSRGPTGTPNQPQHF. As DNA, the CDR3 is TGTGCCAGCAGCCGGGGGCCTACAGGGACGCCTAATCAGCCCCAGCATTTT.

This clone has only one observation. The chain uses TRBV11-3 and TRBJ2-2, with D perhaps matching TRBD1 or TRBD2 (5 bases each). Germline CDR1 and CDR2: SGHNT and YENEEA. Trimming removed 6 bases from V and 5 bases from J, with 10 bases in between. CDR3 length: 13 residues. This chain's CDR3 is CASRPGGTGELFF. DNA of the CDR3: TGTGCCAGCAGGCCTGGGGGTACCGGGGAGCTGTTTTTT. The full variable domain, completed using reference TRBV11-3 and TRBJ2-2, is EAGVVQSPRYKIIEKKQPVAFWCNPISGHNTLYWYLQNLGQGPELLIRYENEEAVDDSQLPKDRFSAERLKGVDSTLKIQPAELGDSAVYLCASRPGGTGELFFGEGSRLTVL.

This chain uses TRBV5-1 with TRBJ2-7; 12 bases match TRBD1. Germline CDR1 reads SGHRS; CDR2 reads YFSETQ. J gave up 7 bases and V 3 bases, and 8 bases lay outside the gene matches. There are 15 residues in the CDR3. CDR3 DNA sequence: TGCGCCAGCAGCTCCGGGACAGGGGGCTCGGGTGAGCAGTACTTC. Translating gives CASSSGTGGSGEQYF.

V gene TRBV7-3 combines with J gene TRBJ1-6, with 9 bases fitting TRBD1. V trimming: 6 bases; J trimming: 7 bases; junction bases outside the gene matches: 7. CDR3 length equals 15 residues. Germline V gene sequence: CDR1 SGHTA, CDR2 FQGTGA. For the CDR3, the DNA is TGTGCCAGCAGACAGGGGGCTACAGGGAATTCACCCCTCCACTTT. Translating gives CASRQGATGNSPLHF.

The J gene is TRBJ2-7, the V gene TRBV2; TRBD2 is a possible D gene (6 bases). The CDR3 runs to 16 residues. From germline, CDR1 is SNHLY and CDR2 FYNNEI. Trimming removed 2 bases from V and 2 bases from J, with 16 bases in between. CDR3 in amino acids: CASSEPWRGGTYEQYF. CDR3 coding DNA: TGTGCCAGCAGTGAACCCTGGCGGGGAGGAACCTACGAGCAGTACTTC.

The CDR3 nucleotides are TGTGCCAGCAGCTCCGGACTAGCAGAGGCTACGCAGTATTTT. As protein: CASSSGLAEATQYF. The genes are TRBV7-3 and TRBJ2-3; 8 bases align to TRBD2. The CDR3 extends over 14 amino acids. The germline V gene has CDR1 SGHTA and CDR2 FQGTGA. The J segment lost 8 bases and the V segment lost 4 bases, leaving 8 bases of the junction unmatched.

This clone was seen a single time. V is TRBV28 and J is TRBJ2-6; D unclear. Trimming pared 3 bases from V and 2 bases from J, leaving 8 bases between. Germline CDR1 and CDR2: MDHEN and SYDVKM. The CDR3 runs 15 residues. Here the CDR3 reads CASSFPTPGANVLTF. The DNA of the CDR3 is TGTGCCAGCAGTTTCCCGACCCCTGGGGCCAACGTCCTGACTTTC. The full variable domain, with the rest looked up from reference TRBV28 and TRBJ2-6, is DVKVTQSSRYLVKRTGEKVFLECVQDMDHENMFWYRQDPGLGLRLIYFSYDVKMKEKGDIPEGYSVSREKKERFSLILESASTNQTSMYLCASSFPTPGANVLTFGAGSRLTVL.